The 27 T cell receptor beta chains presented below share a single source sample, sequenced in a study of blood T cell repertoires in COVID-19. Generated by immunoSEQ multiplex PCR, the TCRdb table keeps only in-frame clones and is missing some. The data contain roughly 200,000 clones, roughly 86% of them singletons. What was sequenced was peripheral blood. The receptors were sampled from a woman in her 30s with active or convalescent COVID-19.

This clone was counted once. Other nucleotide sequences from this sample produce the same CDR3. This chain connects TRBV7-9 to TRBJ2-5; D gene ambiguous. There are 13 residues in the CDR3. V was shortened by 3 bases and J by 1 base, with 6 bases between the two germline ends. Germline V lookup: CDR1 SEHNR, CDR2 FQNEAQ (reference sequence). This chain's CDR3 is CASSLGPQETQYF. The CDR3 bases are TGTGCCAGCAGCTTGGGCCCCCAAGAGACCCAGTACTTC. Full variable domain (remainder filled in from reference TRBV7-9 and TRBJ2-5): DTGVSQNPRHKITKRGQNVTFRCDPISEHNRLYWYRQTLGQGPEFLTYFQNEAQLEKSRLLSDRFSAERPKGSFSTLEIQRTEQGDSAMYLCASSLGPQETQYFGPGTRLLVL.

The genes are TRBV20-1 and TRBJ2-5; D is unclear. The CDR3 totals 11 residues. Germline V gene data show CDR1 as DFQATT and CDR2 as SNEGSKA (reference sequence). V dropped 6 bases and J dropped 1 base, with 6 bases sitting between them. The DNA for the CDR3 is TGCAGTGCCCAGATCCAAGAGACCCAGTACTTC. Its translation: CSAQIQETQYF.

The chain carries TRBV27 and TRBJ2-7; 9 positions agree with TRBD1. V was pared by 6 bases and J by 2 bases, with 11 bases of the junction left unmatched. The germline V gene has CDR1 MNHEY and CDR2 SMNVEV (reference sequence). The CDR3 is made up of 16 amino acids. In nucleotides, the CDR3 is TGTGCCAGCAGATGGATCGGGACAGGGAAGGCCTACGAGCAGTACTTC. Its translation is CASRWIGTGKAYEQYF.

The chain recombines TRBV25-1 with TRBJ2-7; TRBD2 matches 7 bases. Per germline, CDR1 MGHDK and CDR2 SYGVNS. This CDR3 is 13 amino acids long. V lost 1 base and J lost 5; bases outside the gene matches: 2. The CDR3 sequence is CASSEWGGDEQYF. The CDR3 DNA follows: TGTGCCAGCAGTGAATGGGGGGGGGACGAGCAGTACTTC.

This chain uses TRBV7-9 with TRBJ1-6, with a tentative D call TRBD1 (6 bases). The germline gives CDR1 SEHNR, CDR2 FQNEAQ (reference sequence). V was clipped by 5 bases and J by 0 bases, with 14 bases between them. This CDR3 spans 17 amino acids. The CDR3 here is CASSPTQGSSYNSPLHF. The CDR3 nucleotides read TGTGCCAGCAGCCCGACCCAGGGGAGCTCCTATAATTCACCCCTCCACTTT.

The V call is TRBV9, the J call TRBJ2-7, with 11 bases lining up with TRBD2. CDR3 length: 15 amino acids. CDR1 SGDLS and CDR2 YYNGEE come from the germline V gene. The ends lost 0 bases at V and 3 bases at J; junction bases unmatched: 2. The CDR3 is CASSVDTSGSYEQYF. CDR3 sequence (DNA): TGTGCCAGCAGCGTAGATACTAGCGGGAGCTACGAGCAGTACTTC.

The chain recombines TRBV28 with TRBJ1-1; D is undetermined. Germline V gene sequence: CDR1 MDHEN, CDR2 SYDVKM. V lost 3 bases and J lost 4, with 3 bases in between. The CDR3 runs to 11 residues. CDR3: CASSFVTEAFF. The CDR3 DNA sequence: TGTGCCAGCAGTTTCGTCACTGAAGCTTTCTTT.

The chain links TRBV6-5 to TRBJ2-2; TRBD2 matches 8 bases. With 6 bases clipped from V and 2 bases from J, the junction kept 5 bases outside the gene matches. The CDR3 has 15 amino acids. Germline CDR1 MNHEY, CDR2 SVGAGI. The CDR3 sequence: CASSRGTRNTGELFF. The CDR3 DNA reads TGTGCCAGCAGCCGCGGGACTAGAAACACCGGGGAGCTGTTTTTT.

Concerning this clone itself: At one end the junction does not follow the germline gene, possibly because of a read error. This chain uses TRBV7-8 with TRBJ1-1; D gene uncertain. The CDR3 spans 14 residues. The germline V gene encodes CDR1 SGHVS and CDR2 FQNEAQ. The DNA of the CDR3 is TGTGCCAGCAGCTTAGTTATTCTGAACATTGAAGCTTTCTTT. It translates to CASSLVILNIEAFF.

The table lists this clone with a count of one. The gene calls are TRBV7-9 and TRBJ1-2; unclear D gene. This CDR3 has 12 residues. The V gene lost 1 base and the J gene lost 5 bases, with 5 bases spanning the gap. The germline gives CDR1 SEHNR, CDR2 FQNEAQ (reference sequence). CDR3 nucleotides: TGTGCCAGCAGCTTAGATCAGTATGGCTACACCTTC. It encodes CASSLDQYGYTF. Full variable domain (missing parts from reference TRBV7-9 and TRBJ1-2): DTGVSQNPRHKITKRGQNVTFRCDPISEHNRLYWYRQTLGQGPEFLTYFQNEAQLEKSRLLSDRFSAERPKGSFSTLEIQRTEQGDSAMYLCASSLDQYGYTFGSGTRLTVV.

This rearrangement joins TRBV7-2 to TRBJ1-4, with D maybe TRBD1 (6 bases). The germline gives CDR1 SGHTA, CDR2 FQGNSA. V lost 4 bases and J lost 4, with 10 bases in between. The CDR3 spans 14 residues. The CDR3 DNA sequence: TGTGCCAGCAGCTCCCAGGGGCTTAATGAAAAACTGTTTTTT. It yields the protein CASSSQGLNEKLFF.

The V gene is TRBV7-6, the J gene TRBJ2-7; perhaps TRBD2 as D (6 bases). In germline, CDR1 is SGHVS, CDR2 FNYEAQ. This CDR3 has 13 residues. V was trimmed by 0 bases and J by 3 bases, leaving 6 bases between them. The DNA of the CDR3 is TGTGCCAGCAGCTTAGCGGGGGGCTACGAGCAGTACTTC. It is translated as CASSLAGGYEQYF. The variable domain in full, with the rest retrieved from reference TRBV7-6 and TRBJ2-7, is GAGVSQSPRYKVTKRGQDVALRCDPISGHVSLYWYRQALGQGPEFLTYFNYEAQQDKSGLPNDRFSAERPEGSISTLTIQRTEQRDSAMYRCASSLAGGYEQYFGPGTRLTVT.

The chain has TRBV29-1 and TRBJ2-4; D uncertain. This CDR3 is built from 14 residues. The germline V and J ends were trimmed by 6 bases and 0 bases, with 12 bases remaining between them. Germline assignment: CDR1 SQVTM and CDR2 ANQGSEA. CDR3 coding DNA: TGCAGCGTGCGACTGGCTCTAGCCAAAAACATTCAGTACTTC. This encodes CSVRLALAKNIQYF.

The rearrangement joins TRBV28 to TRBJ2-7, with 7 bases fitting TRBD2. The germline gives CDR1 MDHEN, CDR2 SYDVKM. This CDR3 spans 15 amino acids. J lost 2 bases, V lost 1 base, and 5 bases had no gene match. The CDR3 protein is CASSLSGGPTYEQYF. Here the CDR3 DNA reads TGTGCCAGCAGTTTATCGGGGGGACCTACCTACGAGCAGTACTTC.

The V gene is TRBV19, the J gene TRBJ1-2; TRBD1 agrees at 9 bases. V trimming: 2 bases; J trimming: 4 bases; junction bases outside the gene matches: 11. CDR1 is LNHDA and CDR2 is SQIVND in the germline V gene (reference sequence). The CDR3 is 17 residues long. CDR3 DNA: TGTGCCAGTAGTATAAGGGACAGGGAAGGTGGTATCTATGGCTACACCTTC. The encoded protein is CASSIRDREGGIYGYTF.

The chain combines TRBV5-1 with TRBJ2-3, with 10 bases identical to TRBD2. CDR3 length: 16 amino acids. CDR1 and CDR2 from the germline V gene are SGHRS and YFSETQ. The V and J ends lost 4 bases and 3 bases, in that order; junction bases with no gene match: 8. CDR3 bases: TGCGCCAGCAGCGGGGCAGCTAGCGGGGGAACAGATACGCAGTATTTT. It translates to CASSGAASGGTDTQYF.

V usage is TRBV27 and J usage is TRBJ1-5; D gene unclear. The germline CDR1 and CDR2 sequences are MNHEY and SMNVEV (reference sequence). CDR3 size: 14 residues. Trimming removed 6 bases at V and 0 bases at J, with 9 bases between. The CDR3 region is CASRDSYSNQPQHF. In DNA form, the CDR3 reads TGTGCCAGCAGAGACTCGTATAGCAATCAGCCCCAGCATTTT.

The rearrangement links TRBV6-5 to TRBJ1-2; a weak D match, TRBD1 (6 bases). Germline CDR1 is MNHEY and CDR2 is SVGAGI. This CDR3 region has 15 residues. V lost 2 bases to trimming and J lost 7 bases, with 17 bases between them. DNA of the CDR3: TGTGCCAGCAGTTACGCCCCGGACAGACACTTTGGCTACACCTTC. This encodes CASSYAPDRHFGYTF.

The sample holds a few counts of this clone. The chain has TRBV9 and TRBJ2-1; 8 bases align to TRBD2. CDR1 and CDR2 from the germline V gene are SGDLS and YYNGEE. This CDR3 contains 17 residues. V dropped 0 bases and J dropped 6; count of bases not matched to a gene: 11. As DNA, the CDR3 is TGTGCCAGCAGCGTAGCTGACGGGATAGCGGGACCCAATGAGCAGTTCTTC. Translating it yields CASSVADGIAGPNEQFF.

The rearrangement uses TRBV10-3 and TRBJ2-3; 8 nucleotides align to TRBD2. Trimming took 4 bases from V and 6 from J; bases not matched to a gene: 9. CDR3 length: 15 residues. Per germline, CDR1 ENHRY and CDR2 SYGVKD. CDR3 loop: CAISGRAGVIDTQYF. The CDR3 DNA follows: TGTGCCATCAGTGGCCGAGCGGGAGTCATCGATACGCAGTATTTT.

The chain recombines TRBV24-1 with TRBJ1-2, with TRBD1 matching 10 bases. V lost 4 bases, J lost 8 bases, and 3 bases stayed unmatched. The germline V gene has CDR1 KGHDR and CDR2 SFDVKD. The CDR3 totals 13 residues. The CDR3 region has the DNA TGTGCCACCAGTGAGGGGACAGGGGACGGCTACACCTTC. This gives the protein CATSEGTGDGYTF.

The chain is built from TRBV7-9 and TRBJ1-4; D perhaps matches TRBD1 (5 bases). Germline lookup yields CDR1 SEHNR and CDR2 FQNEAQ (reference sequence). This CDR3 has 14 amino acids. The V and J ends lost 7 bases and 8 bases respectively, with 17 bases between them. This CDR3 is CASTQGTELEKLFF. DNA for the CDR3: TGTGCCAGCACCCAAGGGACTGAGCTAGAAAAACTGTTTTTT.

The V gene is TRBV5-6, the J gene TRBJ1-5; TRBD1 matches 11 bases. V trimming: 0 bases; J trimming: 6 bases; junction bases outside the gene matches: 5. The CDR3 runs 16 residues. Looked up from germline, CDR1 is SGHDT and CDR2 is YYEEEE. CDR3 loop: CASSLGGQGAGQPQHF. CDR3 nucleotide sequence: TGTGCCAGCAGCTTGGGCGGACAGGGGGCCGGTCAGCCCCAGCATTTT.

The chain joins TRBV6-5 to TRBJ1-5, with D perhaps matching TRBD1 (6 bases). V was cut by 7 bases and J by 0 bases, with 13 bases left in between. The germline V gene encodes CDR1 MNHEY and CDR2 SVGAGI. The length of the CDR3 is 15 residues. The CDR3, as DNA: TGTGCCAGCAATACAGGGTTCCATAGCAATCAGCCCCAGCATTTT. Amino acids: CASNTGFHSNQPQHF.

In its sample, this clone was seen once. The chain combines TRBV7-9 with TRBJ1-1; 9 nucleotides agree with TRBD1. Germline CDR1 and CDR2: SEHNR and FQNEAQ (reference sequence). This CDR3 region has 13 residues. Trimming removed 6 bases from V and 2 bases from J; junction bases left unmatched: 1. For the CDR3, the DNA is TGTGCCAGCAGGGACAGGGGCAACACTGAAGCTTTCTTT. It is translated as CASRDRGNTEAFF.

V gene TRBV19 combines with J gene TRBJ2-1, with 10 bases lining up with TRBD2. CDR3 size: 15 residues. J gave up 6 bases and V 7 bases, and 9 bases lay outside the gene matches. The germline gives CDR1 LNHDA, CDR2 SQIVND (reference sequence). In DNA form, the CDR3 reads TGTGCCAGTACCATCGGTCTAGCGGGAGTCAATGAGCAGTTCTTC. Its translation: CASTIGLAGVNEQFF.

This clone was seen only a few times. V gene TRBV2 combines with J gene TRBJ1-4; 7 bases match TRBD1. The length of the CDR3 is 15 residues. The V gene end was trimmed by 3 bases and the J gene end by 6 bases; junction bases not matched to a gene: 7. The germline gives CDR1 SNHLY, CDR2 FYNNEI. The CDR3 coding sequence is TGTGCCAGCAGTGATTTATGGACAGGAGATGAAAAACTGTTTTTT. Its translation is CASSDLWTGDEKLFF.